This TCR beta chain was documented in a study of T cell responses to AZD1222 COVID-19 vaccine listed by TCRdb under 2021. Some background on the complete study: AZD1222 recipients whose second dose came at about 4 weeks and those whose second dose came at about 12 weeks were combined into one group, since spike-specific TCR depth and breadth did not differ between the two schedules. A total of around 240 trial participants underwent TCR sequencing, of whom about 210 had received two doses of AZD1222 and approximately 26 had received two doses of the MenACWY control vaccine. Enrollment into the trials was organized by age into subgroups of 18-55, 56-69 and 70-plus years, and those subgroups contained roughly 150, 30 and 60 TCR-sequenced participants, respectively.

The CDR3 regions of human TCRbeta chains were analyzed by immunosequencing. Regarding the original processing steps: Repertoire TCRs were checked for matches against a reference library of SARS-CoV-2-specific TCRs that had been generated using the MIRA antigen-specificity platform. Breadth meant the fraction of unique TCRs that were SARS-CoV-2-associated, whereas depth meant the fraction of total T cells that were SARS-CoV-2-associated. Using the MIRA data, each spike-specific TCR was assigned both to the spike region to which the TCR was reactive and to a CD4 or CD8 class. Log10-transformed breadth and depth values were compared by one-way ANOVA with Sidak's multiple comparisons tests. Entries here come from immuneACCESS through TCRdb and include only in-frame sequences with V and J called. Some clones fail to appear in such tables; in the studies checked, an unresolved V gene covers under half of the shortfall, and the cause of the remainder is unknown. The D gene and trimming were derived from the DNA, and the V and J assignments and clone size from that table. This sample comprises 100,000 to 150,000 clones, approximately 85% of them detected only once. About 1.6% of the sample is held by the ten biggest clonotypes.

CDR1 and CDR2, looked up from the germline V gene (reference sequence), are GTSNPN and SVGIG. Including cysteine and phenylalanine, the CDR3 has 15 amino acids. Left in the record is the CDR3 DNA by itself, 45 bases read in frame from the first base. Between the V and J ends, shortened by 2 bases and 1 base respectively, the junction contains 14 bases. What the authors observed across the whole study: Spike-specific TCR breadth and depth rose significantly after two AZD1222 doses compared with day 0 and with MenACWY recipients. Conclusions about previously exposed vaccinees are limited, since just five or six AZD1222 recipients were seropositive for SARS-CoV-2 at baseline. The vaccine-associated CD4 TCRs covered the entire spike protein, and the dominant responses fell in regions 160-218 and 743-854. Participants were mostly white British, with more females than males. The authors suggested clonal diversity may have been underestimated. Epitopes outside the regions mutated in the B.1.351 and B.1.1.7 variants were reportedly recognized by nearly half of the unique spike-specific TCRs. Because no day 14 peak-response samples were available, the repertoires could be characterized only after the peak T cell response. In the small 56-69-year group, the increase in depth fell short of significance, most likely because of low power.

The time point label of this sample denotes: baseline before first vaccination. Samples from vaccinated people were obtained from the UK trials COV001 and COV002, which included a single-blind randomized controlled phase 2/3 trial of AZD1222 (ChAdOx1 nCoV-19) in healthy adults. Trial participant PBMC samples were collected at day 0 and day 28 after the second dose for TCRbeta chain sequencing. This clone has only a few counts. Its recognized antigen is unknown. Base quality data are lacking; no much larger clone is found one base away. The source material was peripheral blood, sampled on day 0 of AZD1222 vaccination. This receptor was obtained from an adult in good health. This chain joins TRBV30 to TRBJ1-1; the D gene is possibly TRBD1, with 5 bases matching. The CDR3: CAWSQPGPRNTEAFF. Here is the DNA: TGTGCCTGGAGTCAACCGGGACCCAGGAACACTGAAGCTTTCTTT.